Shown below are 10 T cell receptor beta chains from a single sample sequenced in a study of blood T cell repertoires in COVID-19. The method was immunoSEQ multiplex PCR; TCRdb's version includes in-frame clones alone and lacks a portion of them. The profile shows about 130,000 clones, around 81% of them singletons. Sequencing was done on a sample of peripheral blood. These receptors came from a man in his thirties or forties with COVID-19, enrolled during active disease.

The chain couples TRBV6-1 to TRBJ1-4, with 9 bases that match TRBD1. CDR1 and CDR2 (germline): MNHNS, SASEGT. This CDR3 is 16 amino acids long. V shed 6 bases, J shed 3 bases, and the junction held 8 bases outside the gene matches. The DNA of the CDR3 is TGTGCCAGCAGGGAACGACAGGGGGTGGCTAATGAAAAACTGTTTTTT. This gives the protein CASRERQGVANEKLFF.

This clone turned up a few times. V gene TRBV4-3 combines with J gene TRBJ2-7, with 9 nucleotides matching TRBD1. V lost 3 bases, J lost 4 bases, and 4 bases stayed unmatched. The CDR3 contains 14 residues. The germline CDR1 and CDR2 sequences are LGHNA and YSLEER. Written as DNA, the CDR3 is TGCGCCAGCAGCCAGGGGACAGGGCGTTACGAGCAGTACTTC. It specifies CASSQGTGRYEQYF.

The gene calls are TRBV5-5 and TRBJ2-1, with TRBD1 as a possible D gene (6 bases). The CDR3 is 15 residues long. V was cut by 4 bases and J by 7 bases, with 18 bases left in between. Germline values: CDR1 SGHKS, CDR2 YYEKEE (reference sequence). The CDR3 here is CASSPHWQTGNEQFF. CDR3 DNA sequence: TGTGCCAGCAGCCCCCACTGGCAGACAGGAAATGAGCAGTTCTTC.

V is TRBV5-5 and J is TRBJ1-2, with D perhaps TRBD1 (6 bases). Trimming left V 0 bases short and J 8 bases short, with 14 bases between. The germline gives CDR1 SGHKS, CDR2 YYEKEE (reference sequence). The CDR3 is 14 residues long. In DNA form, the CDR3 reads TGTGCCAGCAGCTTGGCCCGCAGGGGTCGGGGCTACACCTTC. It specifies CASSLARRGRGYTF.

This clone was counted a single time. In DNA form, the CDR3 reads TGTGCCAGCAGTTACTTTGCCAGGGAGACCCAGTACTTC. It yields the protein CASSYFARETQYF. The chain couples TRBV6-5 to TRBJ2-5; D not resolved. With 1 base removed from V and 5 bases from J, the gap between germline ends came to 8 bases. Germline V gene data show CDR1 as MNHEY and CDR2 as SVGAGI. The length of the CDR3 is 13 residues.

This clone has only one observation. V is TRBV25-1 and J is TRBJ2-2, with TRBD1 matching over 7 bases. This CDR3 comprises 15 residues. V dropped 5 bases and J dropped 5; count of bases not matched to a gene: 8. Germline V gives CDR1 MGHDK, CDR2 SYGVNS. The CDR3 reads CASSRGGDRTGELFF. As DNA, the CDR3 is TGTGCCAGCAGTCGAGGGGGCGATCGGACCGGGGAGCTGTTTTTT.

The V and J genes are TRBV27 and TRBJ1-5; D uncertain. The CDR3 runs to 16 residues. V gave up 6 bases and J gave up 0 bases, with 15 bases separating them. The germline gives CDR1 MNHEY, CDR2 SMNVEV (reference sequence). The chain's CDR3 is CASSPSMGDSNQPQHF. The CDR3 DNA reads as TGTGCCAGCAGCCCCTCGATGGGCGATAGCAATCAGCCCCAGCATTTT.

The chain recombines TRBV7-9 with TRBJ2-2; the D is unclear. Germline CDR1 and CDR2: SEHNR and FQNEAQ (reference sequence). CDR3 length equals 15 residues. With 1 base removed from V and 0 bases from J, the gap between germline ends came to 6 bases. The CDR3 nucleotides are TGTGCCAGCAGCTTAGACACCTCGAACACCGGGGAGCTGTTTTTT. Its protein product is CASSLDTSNTGELFF.

The chain uses TRBV4-3 and TRBJ2-7; D possibly corresponds to TRBD2 (5 bases). Germline CDR1 reads LGHNA; CDR2 reads YSLEER. Between the trimmed V and J ends, which lost 0 bases and 0 bases, there was a span of 9 bases. CDR3 length: 15 residues. In DNA, the CDR3 is TGCGCCAGCAGCCAAGAGAGTGGGAGCTCCTACGAGCAGTACTTC. Amino acid sequence: CASSQESGSSYEQYF.

The chain couples TRBV11-2 to TRBJ2-5; no clear D. The length of the CDR3 is 12 residues. Germline CDR1 is SGHAT and CDR2 is FQNNGV. V shed 3 bases and J shed 5 bases, with 7 bases lying between them. The CDR3 DNA sequence: TGTGCCAGCAGCTTCGTGGAGGAGACCCAGTACTTC. Its protein product is CASSFVEETQYF.